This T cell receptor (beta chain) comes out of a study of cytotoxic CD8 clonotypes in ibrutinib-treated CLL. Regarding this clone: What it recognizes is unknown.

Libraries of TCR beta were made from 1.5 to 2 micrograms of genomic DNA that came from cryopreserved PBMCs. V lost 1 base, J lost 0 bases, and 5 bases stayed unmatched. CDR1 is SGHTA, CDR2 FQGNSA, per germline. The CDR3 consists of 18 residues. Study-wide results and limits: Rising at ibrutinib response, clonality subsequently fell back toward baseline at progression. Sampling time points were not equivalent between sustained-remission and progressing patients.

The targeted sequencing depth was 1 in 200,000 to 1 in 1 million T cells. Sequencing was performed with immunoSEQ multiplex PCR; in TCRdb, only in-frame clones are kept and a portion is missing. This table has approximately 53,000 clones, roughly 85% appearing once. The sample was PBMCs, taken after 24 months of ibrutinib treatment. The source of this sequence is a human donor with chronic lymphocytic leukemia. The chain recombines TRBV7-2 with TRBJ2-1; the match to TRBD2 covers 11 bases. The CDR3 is CASSLDSGRAGSYNEQFF. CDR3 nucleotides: TGTGCCAGCAGCTTAGATAGCGGGAGGGCCGGCTCCTACAATGAGCAGTTCTTC.